The 3 T cell receptor beta chains given below trace back to one sample, sequenced in a study of regulatory T cells in long-lasting Graves disease. TCR beta libraries were built with iRepertoire HTBI primers and Arm-PCR of CDR3 regions. MiXCR, applied by TCRdb to the multiplex PCR reads, yields one record per CDR3 protein. The sample shows about 540,000 distinct CDR3 sequences, roughly 13% of them seen only once. The time point: newly diagnosed GD, antithyroid drugs for less than 3 months. PBMCs were the source of the RNA used for TCR sequencing. These data also formed part of another study, on T cells in Graves' hyperthyroidism and ophthalmopathy.

The sample in question was peripheral blood mononuclear cells (PBMCs), obtained at new diagnosis, from a patient treated with antithyroid drugs. Receptors were obtained from a man younger than 40 with Graves disease.

This chain links TRBV5-1 with TRBJ2-1; 11 bases match TRBD2. Losses at the gene ends were 5 bases for V and 5 bases for J; bases not matched to a gene: 9. The CDR3 is 16 residues long. Germline assignment: CDR1 SGHRS and CDR2 YFSETQ. The CDR3 DNA reads TGCGCCAGCAGGCCCTACCGGACTAGCGGGCACAATGAGCAGTTCTTC. Translating it yields CASRPYRTSGHNEQFF.

This clonotype has a handful of counts. The chain recombines TRBV18 with TRBJ2-7, with 7 bases aligning to TRBD1. The germline gives CDR1 KGHSH, CDR2 LQKENI. The V and J ends lost 4 bases and 0 bases, in that order; junction bases with no gene match: 12. This CDR3 has 17 residues. The CDR3 region has the DNA TGTGCCAGCTCACGATATAGGACAGGCGACCTCTCCTACGAGCAGTACTTC. This sequence encodes CASSRYRTGDLSYEQYF.

The chain has TRBV6-1 and TRBJ2-7; 11 nucleotides align to TRBD2. The CDR3 has 15 residues. V was pared by 6 bases and J by 4 bases, with 8 bases of the junction left unmatched. Germline V gene sequence: CDR1 MNHNS, CDR2 SASEGT. Here the CDR3 reads CASSSSLAGAYEQYF. Here the CDR3 DNA reads TGTGCCAGCAGCTCCTCACTAGCGGGGGCGTACGAGCAGTACTTC.